Following are 25 T cell receptor beta chains from one sample sequenced in a study of shared clonotypes between healthy human individuals. The method was immunoSEQ multiplex PCR; TCRdb's version includes in-frame clones alone and lacks a portion of them. The repertoire consists of about 2 million clones, with 90% to 95% occurring once and the leading ten covering more than 0.1%. The specimen sequenced was naive CD4+ T cells sorted from blood. Subset specified: CD45RA+ positively selected. The receptors derive from a man aged 18 to 29 in good health.

A word on this clone: Other nucleotide sequences in the sample specify the same CDR3. This chain connects TRBV6-5 to TRBJ2-7, with 8 bases matching TRBD2. The V segment lost 5 bases and the J segment 5 bases; nucleotides outside the gene matches: 5. CDR1 and CDR2 from the germline V gene are MNHEY and SVGAGI. The CDR3 sequence is 13 residues long. The CDR3 DNA is TGTGCCAGCAGTGGACTAGCAAGGGACGAGCAGTACTTC. Amino acids: CASSGLARDEQYF.

The chain employs TRBV5-1 and TRBJ1-1; D is undetermined. This CDR3 has 15 amino acids. CDR1 and CDR2 (germline): SGHRS, YFSETQ. The ends were cut back, 3 bases at V and 0 bases at J, with 12 bases in the middle. Written as DNA, the CDR3 is TGCGCCAGCAGCTCAAGGACGCTAATGAACACTGAAGCTTTCTTT. The encoded protein is CASSSRTLMNTEAFF.

J is TRBJ2-1 and V is TRBV15; 12 bases agree with TRBD2. V was clipped by 4 bases and J by 5 bases; unmatched bases: 3. Germline V gene lookup returns CDR1 LNHNV and CDR2 YYDKDF (reference sequence). The CDR3 runs 15 residues. The CDR3 is CATSTTSGGNNEQFF. The CDR3 DNA is TGTGCCACCAGCACAACTAGCGGGGGGAACAATGAGCAGTTCTTC.

The chain is built from TRBV18 and TRBJ2-1; D gene ambiguous. This CDR3 contains 13 residues. Germline V gene data show CDR1 as KGHSH and CDR2 as LQKENI. Trimming cost V 2 bases and J 7 bases, with 9 bases left between them. CDR3 bases: TGTGCCAGCTCACCAGCTGGACGGAATGAGCAGTTCTTC. This translates into CASSPAGRNEQFF.

This chain uses TRBV15 with TRBJ2-7; D ambiguous. The V gene lost 5 bases and the J gene lost 3 bases, with 11 bases spanning the gap. CDR1 LNHNV and CDR2 YYDKDF come from the germline V gene (reference sequence). The CDR3 spans 13 residues. The CDR3 is CATSLPINYEQYF. The CDR3 DNA follows: TGTGCCACCAGCCTCCCAATTAACTACGAGCAGTACTTC.

This chain connects TRBV2 to TRBJ2-7, with a possible D match to TRBD1 (6 bases). CDR3 length equals 13 residues. Germline V CDR1 and CDR2: SNHLY, FYNNEI. V lost 6 bases to trimming and J lost 3 bases, with 12 bases between them. The CDR3, as DNA: TGTGCCAGCAGGGCGACAGGCAGCTACGAGCAGTACTTC. Translated: CASRATGSYEQYF.

The V call is TRBV5-4, the J call TRBJ1-1; 8 nucleotides line up with TRBD1. J gave up 12 bases and V 4 bases, and 11 bases lay outside the gene matches. The CDR3 loop spans 13 amino acids. Germline-derived CDR1 and CDR2 are SGHNT and YYREEE (reference sequence). The CDR3 spells CASSVDRGGRTFF. CDR3 nucleotide sequence: TGTGCCAGCAGCGTCGACAGGGGCGGTAGGACTTTCTTT.

CDR3 sequence: CAIRTGREDTQYF. DNA for the CDR3: TGTGCCATTAGGACAGGGAGGGAGGATACGCAGTATTTT. This chain joins TRBV10-3 and TRBJ2-3; D perhaps matches TRBD1 (8 bases). CDR1 is ENHRY and CDR2 is SYGVKD in the germline V gene. V lost 9 bases to trimming and J lost 6 bases, with 16 bases between them. The CDR3 sequence is 13 residues long.

This chain connects TRBV6-5 to TRBJ2-3; 9 nucleotides align to TRBD1. This CDR3 is built from 16 residues. Germline assignment: CDR1 MNHEY and CDR2 SVGAGI. V shed 0 bases, J shed 4 bases, and the junction held 5 bases outside the gene matches. The CDR3 spells CASSYSGTGIPDTQYF. The CDR3 DNA reads as TGTGCCAGCAGTTACTCCGGGACAGGGATCCCAGATACGCAGTATTTT.

The rearrangement uses TRBV11-1 and TRBJ2-7, with D tentatively TRBD1 (5 bases). Germline assignment: CDR1 SGHAT and CDR2 FQDESV (reference sequence). The V end lost 2 bases, the J end lost 2 bases, and 13 bases lay between the germline ends. The CDR3 has 15 amino acids. The CDR3 DNA is TGTGCCAGCAGCTTAAGAAGACAGTGTCCCTACGAGCAGTACTTC. It encodes CASSLRRQCPYEQYF.

This chain links TRBV7-8 with TRBJ1-6, with D uncertain. The CDR3 consists of 13 residues. Between the trimmed V and J ends, which lost 5 bases and 10 bases, there was a span of 12 bases. CDR1 SGHVS and CDR2 FQNEAQ come from the germline V gene. For the CDR3, the DNA is TGTGCCAGCAGCCCCGGGGTTGGGTCACCCCTCCACTTT. Protein sequence: CASSPGVGSPLHF.

The gene calls are TRBV10-2 and TRBJ2-7; 8 bases align to TRBD2. The CDR3 length is 15 residues. V lost 4 bases to trimming and J lost 0 bases; unmatched junction nucleotides: 5. The germline gives CDR1 WSHSY, CDR2 SAAADI. The CDR3 sequence is CASSVGAGDSYEQYF. CDR3 bases: TGCGCCAGCAGTGTCGGAGCGGGGGACTCCTACGAGCAGTACTTC.

J is TRBJ1-1 and V is TRBV29-1; 7 bases fit TRBD1. Looked up from germline, CDR1 is SQVTM and CDR2 is ANQGSEA. The CDR3 has 13 amino acids. The V segment lost 6 bases and the J segment 7 bases; nucleotides outside the gene matches: 11. In nucleotides, the CDR3 is TGCAGCGTCGCAGAGACAGGGACCCTTGAAGCTTTCTTT. Encoded protein: CSVAETGTLEAFF.

V usage is TRBV6-5 and J usage is TRBJ2-1, with D maybe TRBD1 (6 bases). Germline V CDR1 and CDR2: MNHEY, SVGAGI. This CDR3 is built from 15 residues. The germline V and J ends were trimmed by 7 bases and 2 bases, with 15 bases remaining between them. The CDR3 nucleotides are TGTGCCAGCAAGATGGACAGCATCCCCTACAATGAGCAGTTCTTC. It yields the protein CASKMDSIPYNEQFF.

The J gene is TRBJ1-1, the V gene TRBV19; D unresolved. The V and J ends lost 3 bases and 5 bases respectively, with 10 bases between them. There are 13 residues in the CDR3. Looked up from germline, CDR1 is LNHDA and CDR2 is SQIVND (reference sequence). The CDR3 DNA follows: TGTGCCAGTAGTATCGCCGCATGGACTGAAGCTTTCTTT. This sequence encodes CASSIAAWTEAFF.

This clone was observed once. J is TRBJ1-1 and V is TRBV29-1; weak D call: TRBD1 (6 bases). The germline CDR1 and CDR2 sequences are SQVTM and ANQGSEA. The V gene lost 7 bases and the J gene lost 5 bases, with 17 bases spanning the gap. This CDR3 is built from 13 residues. For the CDR3, the DNA is TGCAGCGCTAAGGGACACCTCGGGACTGAAGCTTTCTTT. Translating gives CSAKGHLGTEAFF.

This clone was recorded once. This chain links TRBV6-5 with TRBJ1-6; a weak D match, TRBD1 (5 bases). V shed 4 bases and J shed 12 bases, with 10 bases lying between them. This CDR3 is built from 12 residues. The germline V gene encodes CDR1 MNHEY and CDR2 SVGAGI. CDR3 sequence reads: CASSSPGEPLHF. CDR3 DNA: TGTGCCAGCAGTTCGCCGGGGGAACCCCTCCACTTT.

The chain is built from TRBV11-2 and TRBJ1-4, with D perhaps matching TRBD1 (6 bases). The CDR3 contains 13 residues. Germline-derived CDR1 and CDR2 are SGHAT and FQNNGV. Deletions cut 7 bases from V and 8 bases from J, with 14 bases between. The CDR3 DNA follows: TGTGCCAGCACCTGGGGGGCGGCGGAAAAACTGTTTTTT. Translated, it gives CASTWGAAEKLFF. The full variable domain, with the rest looked up from reference TRBV11-2 and TRBJ1-4, is EAGVAQSPRYKIIEKRQSVAFWCNPISGHATLYWYQQILGQGPKLLIQFQNNGVVDDSQLPKDRFSAERLKGVDSTLKIQPAKLEDSAVYLCASTWGAAEKLFFGSGTQLSVL.

The chain joins TRBV6-1 to TRBJ1-5, with D maybe TRBD1 (6 bases). The CDR3 is 13 residues long. Germline V gives CDR1 MNHNS, CDR2 SASEGT. V lost 3 bases and J lost 5, with 8 bases in between. CDR3 protein: CASSDHRDQPQHF. CDR3 nucleotides: TGTGCCAGCAGTGACCACAGGGATCAGCCCCAGCATTTT.

The gene calls are TRBV10-2 and TRBJ2-2, with TRBD1 as a possible D gene (7 bases). CDR1 is WSHSY, CDR2 SAAADI, per germline. The CDR3 is 14 amino acids. V was trimmed by 6 bases and J by 4 bases, leaving 12 bases between them. The CDR3 spells CASRPGGITGELFF. The CDR3 coding sequence is TGCGCCAGCAGGCCAGGGGGGATCACCGGGGAGCTGTTTTTT.

The chain combines TRBV18 with TRBJ2-7, with D unresolved. CDR1 is KGHSH, CDR2 LQKENI, per germline. This CDR3 comprises 14 residues. Deletions cut 1 base from V and 0 bases from J, with 7 bases between. The CDR3 loop reads CASSPRAVSYEQYF. Here the CDR3 DNA reads TGTGCCAGCTCACCACGGGCCGTCTCCTACGAGCAGTACTTC.

The CDR3 region has the DNA TGTGCCAGCAGTGACTCACCTAGCGGGAGAGATACGCAGTATTTT. Translating gives CASSDSPSGRDTQYF. This chain links TRBV6-4 with TRBJ2-3; 10 bases map to TRBD2. V gave up 0 bases and J gave up 5 bases; unmatched junction bases: 2. Germline lookup yields CDR1 MRHNA and CDR2 SNTAGT. This CDR3 has 15 amino acids.

The rearrangement uses TRBV5-4 and TRBJ2-4; 8 nucleotides agree with TRBD2. The CDR3 runs 15 residues. CDR1 and CDR2 from the germline V gene are SGHNT and YYREEE (reference sequence). V gave up 4 bases and J gave up 8 bases; unmatched junction bases: 11. Here the CDR3 DNA reads TGTGCCAGCAGCGATCCGGGACTAGATGTAGACATTCAGTACTTC. Translated, it gives CASSDPGLDVDIQYF.

V usage is TRBV2 and J usage is TRBJ1-5; 8 nucleotides line up with TRBD1. Germline CDR1 and CDR2: SNHLY and FYNNEI. Trimming cost V 10 bases and J 4 bases; bases outside gene matches: 3. The CDR3 loop spans 12 amino acids. CDR3 loop: CATGTGNQPQHF. CDR3 nucleotides: TGTGCCACCGGGACAGGTAATCAGCCCCAGCATTTT.

The V call is TRBV7-2, the J call TRBJ1-1; TRBD1 matches at 11 bases. The CDR3 has 15 amino acids. Unmatched junction bases numbered 6, after V lost 5 bases and J lost 4 bases. The germline CDR1 and CDR2 sequences are SGHTA and FQGNSA. The CDR3 DNA reads TGTGCCAGCAGCCCGAGGACAGGGGGCGGCACTGAAGCTTTCTTT. Its protein product is CASSPRTGGGTEAFF.